These 3 T cell receptor beta chains were all obtained from the same sample, sequenced in a study of T cell responses to AZD1222 COVID-19 vaccine (dated by TCRdb to the early 2020s). Library prep was done by the immunoSEQ multiplex PCR assay. Not all clones reach the TCRdb copy of this immuneACCESS table, which keeps in-frame sequences only. Checked studies attribute under half of the gap to unresolved V genes and leave the rest unexplained. The sample table lists approximately 270,000 clones, around 92% of them with a count of one. The biggest ten clones account for 0.55% of the sample. The meaning of the sample's time point label: about 28 days (+/-7) after the second vaccine dose. The sample consisted of peripheral blood, taken 28 days after the second AZD1222 dose. The receptors derive from an adult who received the AZD1222 COVID-19 vaccine.

In this sample, this clone turned up a few times. The V call is TRBV27, the J call TRBJ2-1, with D perhaps TRBD2 (6 bases). Germline CDR1 MNHEY, CDR2 SMNVEV (reference sequence). This CDR3 is built from 16 residues. The V gene lost 3 bases and the J gene lost 10 bases, with 22 bases spanning the gap. In nucleotides, the CDR3 is TGTGCCAGCAGTTTGGCGGGTGGAGACCAGGGACTGGAGCAGTTCTTC. This translates into CASSLAGGDQGLEQFF.

The chain combines TRBV27 with TRBJ2-1, with 14 bases identical to TRBD2. The CDR3 is made up of 16 amino acids. The junction had 10 bases not matched to a gene; V was cut back by 3 bases and J by 12 bases. The V gene's germline CDR1 is MNHEY and CDR2 SMNVEV (reference sequence). As DNA, the CDR3 is TGTGCCAGCAGTTTCTCCGGGACTAGCGGGAGTGTAGGGCAGTTCTTC. This codes for CASSFSGTSGSVGQFF.

The chain links TRBV6-5 to TRBJ1-1; D remains ambiguous. The V end was cut by 5 bases, the J end by 1 base, with 14 bases between. The CDR3 totals 15 residues. Germline V gene data show CDR1 as MNHEY and CDR2 as SVGAGI. Written as DNA, the CDR3 is TGTGCCAGCAGTACTGAAAAGGTCGGGAACACTGAAGCTTTCTTT. It specifies CASSTEKVGNTEAFF.